Below are 10 T cell receptor beta chains sequenced from a single sample in a study of Graves' ophthalmopathy and Graves' hyperthyroidism. RNA transcripts provided the template for amplifying TCR beta CDR3 regions. HTBI primers served in a first-round RT-PCR, which a second-round multiplex PCR followed. TCRdb recomputed calls from the multiplex PCR reads with MiXCR, one row per CDR3 protein. Of some 240,000 distinct CDR3 sequences in the sample, around 42% were seen once. Material for sequencing was peripheral blood. The receptors come from an adult man with Graves' ophthalmopathy.

J is TRBJ1-5 and V is TRBV6-4; D is unresolved. The CDR3 has 13 amino acids. Trimming took off 6 bases at V and 0 bases at J, with 6 bases between the two ends. Germline CDR1 reads MRHNA; CDR2 reads SNTAGT. CDR3 protein: CASSPNSNQPQHF. CDR3 in DNA: TGTGCCAGCAGCCCAAATAGCAATCAGCCCCAGCATTTT.

A note on this clonotype: The junction departs from germline at one end; a sequencing error may be responsible. This chain joins TRBV6-6 and TRBJ1-1; TRBD1 is a possible D gene (5 bases). CDR3 length equals 12 residues. Germline values: CDR1 MNHNY, CDR2 SVGAGI (reference sequence). CDR3 region: CASSGGGSEACF. In DNA form, the CDR3 reads TGTGCCAGCAGTGGGGGGGGATCTGAAGCTTGCTTT.

In its sample, this clonotype was seen a few times. The chain joins TRBV12-3 or TRBV12-4 to TRBJ2-5; no reliable D call. With 2 bases removed from V and 5 bases from J, the gap between germline ends came to 12 bases. The CDR3 length is 14 residues. The CDR3 bases are TGTGCCAGCAGTTTACGACACCCTAGGGAGACCCAGTACTTC. Amino acids: CASSLRHPRETQYF.

This rearrangement joins TRBV7-9 to TRBJ2-7; D possibly corresponds to TRBD1 (6 bases). V lost 5 bases to trimming and J lost 0 bases, with 14 bases between them. Germline values: CDR1 SEHNR, CDR2 FQNEAQ (reference sequence). This CDR3 region has 15 residues. CDR3 DNA: TGTGCCAGCAGCCAAGTACAGGGTGACTCCTACGAGCAGTACTTC. Protein sequence: CASSQVQGDSYEQYF.

The DNA for the CDR3 is TGTGCCATGGGGGGACAGGATCACGGGGAGCTGTTTTTT. Amino acid sequence: CAMGGQDHGELFF. V and J are TRBV10-3 and TRBJ2-2; TRBD1 matches 8 bases. This CDR3 has 13 amino acids. V lost 9 bases, J lost 7 bases, and 7 bases stayed unmatched. CDR1 and CDR2 (germline): ENHRY, SYGVKD.

V usage is TRBV2 and J usage is TRBJ2-2, with 7 bases identical to TRBD1. V was clipped by 7 bases and J by 1 base; unmatched bases: 3. The germline V gene encodes CDR1 SNHLY and CDR2 FYNNEI. The CDR3 runs 14 residues. This chain's CDR3 is CASTRTGNTGELFF. The DNA for the CDR3 is TGTGCCAGCACCCGGACAGGGAACACCGGGGAGCTGTTTTTT.

This sequence joins TRBV19 and TRBJ1-1; D is unresolved. CDR3 size: 13 residues. Germline V CDR1 and CDR2: LNHDA, SQIVND (reference sequence). The ends were cut back, 9 bases at V and 0 bases at J, with 11 bases in the middle. The CDR3 coding sequence is TGTGCCAGCTCACCTTTATTGAACACTGAAGCTTTCTTT. As protein: CASSPLLNTEAFF.

In nucleotides, the CDR3 is TGCAGCGTTGATCCGGCGAAGGGGGATGAGCAGTTCTTC. Amino acid sequence: CSVDPAKGDEQFF. V gene TRBV29-1 combines with J gene TRBJ2-7; perhaps TRBD1 as D (6 bases). The J call is doubtful: the DNA matches TRBJ2-1 better. The CDR3 spans 13 residues. Germline CDR1 and CDR2: SQVTM and ANQGSEA.

This chain uses TRBV20-1 with TRBJ1-5; TRBD1 agrees at 9 bases. Germline loops: CDR1 DFQATT, CDR2 SNEGSKA (reference sequence). The CDR3 has 15 residues. Unmatched junction bases numbered 15, after V lost 1 base and J lost 14 bases. In nucleotides, the CDR3 is TGCAGTGCTAGAGGCGGGACAGGGAGGAAAGCGGACGAGCATTTT. It codes for CSARGGTGRKADEHF.

The chain joins TRBV7-2 to TRBJ2-3; 13 bases match TRBD2. The germline V gene encodes CDR1 SGHTA and CDR2 FQGNSA. The J segment lost 6 bases and the V segment lost 1 base, leaving 1 base of the junction unmatched. The CDR3 has 15 residues. This chain's CDR3 is CASSLGLAGGDTQYF. CDR3 DNA: TGTGCCAGCAGCTTAGGACTAGCGGGGGGCGATACGCAGTATTTT.